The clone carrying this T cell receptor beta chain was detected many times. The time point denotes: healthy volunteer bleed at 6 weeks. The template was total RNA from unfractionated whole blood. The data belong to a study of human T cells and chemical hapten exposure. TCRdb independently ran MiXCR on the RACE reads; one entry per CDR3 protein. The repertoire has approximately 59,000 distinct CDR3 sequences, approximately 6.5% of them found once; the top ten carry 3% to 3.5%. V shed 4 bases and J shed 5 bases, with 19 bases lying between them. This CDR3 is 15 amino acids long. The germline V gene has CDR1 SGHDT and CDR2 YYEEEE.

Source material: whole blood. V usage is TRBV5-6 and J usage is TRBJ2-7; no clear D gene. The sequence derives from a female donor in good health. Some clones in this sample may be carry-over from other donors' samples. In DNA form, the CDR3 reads TGTGCCAGCAGCCTGGTGCAGGATTTCGGTAACGAGCAGTACTTC. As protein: CASSLVQDFGNEQYF.